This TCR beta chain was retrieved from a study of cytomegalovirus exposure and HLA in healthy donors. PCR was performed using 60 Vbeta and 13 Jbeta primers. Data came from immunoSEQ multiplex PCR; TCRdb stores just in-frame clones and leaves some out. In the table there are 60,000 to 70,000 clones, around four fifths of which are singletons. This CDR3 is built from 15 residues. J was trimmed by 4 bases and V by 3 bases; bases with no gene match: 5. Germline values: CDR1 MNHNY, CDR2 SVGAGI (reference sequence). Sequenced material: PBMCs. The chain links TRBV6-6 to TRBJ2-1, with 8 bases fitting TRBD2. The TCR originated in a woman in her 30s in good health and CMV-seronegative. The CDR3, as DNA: TGTGCCAGCAGTTATTTTAGCGGGACTTACAATGAGCAGTTCTTC. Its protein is CASSYFSGTYNEQFF.